This T cell receptor beta chain was identified during a study of spatial heterogeneity in lung cancer. Time point: blood at routine non-recurrence follow-up after resection. TCRdb re-called the 5' RACE reads through MiXCR, storing one row per CDR3 protein. The table includes 95,000 to 120,000 distinct CDR3 sequences, about 10% detected once. Study outcomes and limitations: Ubiquitous, expanded tumor-derived TCRs were more frequently observed in blood at resection than at follow-up.

The length of the CDR3 is 15 residues. V lost 0 bases to trimming and J lost 7 bases; unmatched junction nucleotides: 3. Germline-derived CDR1 and CDR2 are SGDLS and YYNGEE. This clonotype has a count of ten or more. The antigen remains unidentified. Sequenced here: PBMCs, sampled at follow-up. The rearrangement uses TRBV9 and TRBJ1-6; 8 bases map to TRBD1. This TCR was recovered from a female donor with early-stage non-small cell lung cancer. The CDR3 loop reads CASSVGQGTNSPLHF. CDR3 DNA sequence: TGTGCCAGCAGCGTAGGACAGGGGACGAATTCACCCCTCCACTTT.